One and the same sample provided the 6 T cell receptor beta chains below, sequenced in a study of cytomegalovirus exposure and HLA in healthy donors. Vbeta (60) and Jbeta (13) primers were used in the PCR. Profiling relied on immunoSEQ multiplex PCR, and the TCRdb table lists in-frame clones only, not all of them. The table shows around 130,000 clones, with roughly three quarters occurring only once. Sequencing was carried out using PBMCs. These receptors originate from a woman aged 40 to 55 in good health and CMV-seronegative.

Of note for this clone: Given the absence of the conserved phenylalanine or tryptophan at the CDR3 end, a read error is likely. The rearrangement joins TRBV6-6 to TRBJ1-1; no firm D call. This CDR3 contains 14 residues. Germline CDR1 is MNHNY and CDR2 is SVGAGI (reference sequence). V was clipped by 6 bases and J by 0 bases, with 11 bases between them. The CDR3 is CASSRGRMNTEAFL. In DNA, the CDR3 is TGTGCCAGCAGCCGCGGGCGGATGAACACTGAAGCTTTCCTT.

The table lists this clone with a few counts. The V call is TRBV7-9, the J call TRBJ2-3, with TRBD1 matching over 10 bases. This CDR3 spans 15 amino acids. The germline V gene encodes CDR1 SEHNR and CDR2 FQNEAQ (reference sequence). V lost 3 bases, J lost 5 bases, and 5 bases stayed unmatched. The CDR3: CASSLRQGAVDTQYF. In DNA, the CDR3 is TGTGCCAGCAGCTTGCGACAGGGGGCGGTAGATACGCAGTATTTT.

The chain is built from TRBV11-2 and TRBJ1-5; D is undetermined. The CDR3 spans 13 residues. The germline V and J ends were trimmed by 5 bases and 5 bases, with 10 bases remaining between them. Per germline, CDR1 SGHAT and CDR2 FQNNGV. The CDR3: CASSSSGHQPQHF. For the CDR3, the DNA is TGTGCCAGCAGCAGTTCGGGTCATCAGCCCCAGCATTTT.

As regards this clone: The germline gene is not matched at one end of the junction; a read error may be the cause. V gene TRBV6-6 combines with J gene TRBJ2-6; a possible D gene is TRBD1 (6 bases). The CDR3 is made up of 15 amino acids. Germline V gene lookup returns CDR1 MNHNY and CDR2 SVGAGI (reference sequence). The CDR3 loop reads CASSRQGTGANGLTF. The DNA of the CDR3 is TGTGCCAGCAGTCGGCAGGGGACCGGGGCCAACGGCCTGACTTTC.

V and J are TRBV27 and TRBJ1-2, with D possibly being TRBD1 (6 bases). Germline V gene data show CDR1 as MNHEY and CDR2 as SMNVEV (reference sequence). V was clipped by 3 bases and J by 6 bases, with 11 bases between them. The CDR3 has 13 residues. DNA of the CDR3: TGTGCCAGCAGTTTGCAGGGGTTGGATGGCTACACCTTC. Translated, it gives CASSLQGLDGYTF.

The rearrangement uses TRBV5-1 and TRBJ1-1, with D possibly matching TRBD1 (6 bases). Germline values: CDR1 SGHRS, CDR2 YFSETQ. This CDR3 contains 15 residues. V was trimmed by 0 bases and J by 0 bases, leaving 9 bases between them. CDR3 region: CASSLAQGLNTEAFF. The CDR3 bases are TGCGCCAGCAGCTTGGCCCAGGGGCTGAACACTGAAGCTTTCTTT.